These 28 T cell receptor beta chains share one sample of origin, sequenced in a study of Ad26.COV2.S vaccination and SARS-CoV-2 variants. Sample treatment: some 19 received Ad26.COV2.S at low or high dose, single or two shots; 5 received placebo; per-sample allocation not given. Following the first vaccine or placebo injection, samples were taken on day 63. TCRdb keeps only in-frame clones here, not all; method: immunoSEQ multiplex PCR. The table includes some 480,000 clones, roughly 87% detected once. Sequences were derived from peripheral blood, sampled in a trial of Ad26.COV2.S vaccine versus placebo. These receptors were collected from a person between 18 and 65 years old who received the Ad26.COV2.S COVID-19 vaccine or a placebo.

This chain connects TRBV2 to TRBJ1-5, with D perhaps TRBD1 (5 bases). CDR3 length equals 15 residues. Trimming removed 0 bases at V and 9 bases at J, with 15 bases between. The germline V gene has CDR1 SNHLY and CDR2 FYNNEI. CDR3 amino acids: CASSEARGDLSPQHF. The CDR3 DNA is TGTGCCAGCAGTGAAGCGCGGGGGGACCTATCGCCCCAGCATTTT.

This sequence joins TRBV4-1 and TRBJ2-1, with D perhaps matching TRBD1 (6 bases). This CDR3 is 15 amino acids long. CDR1 and CDR2 (germline): MGHRA, YSYEKL. V lost 6 bases and J 6 bases, leaving 18 bases between the germline ends. This chain's CDR3 is CASSPYHKDSNEQFF. CDR3 nucleotide sequence: TGCGCCAGCAGTCCTTACCACAAGGACAGCAATGAGCAGTTCTTC.

The chain joins TRBV6-2 or TRBV6-3 to TRBJ2-1; weak D call: TRBD1 (6 bases). CDR1 is MNHEY and CDR2 is SVGEGT in the germline V gene. V lost 5 bases and J 6 bases, leaving 17 bases between the germline ends. The length of the CDR3 is 15 residues. The CDR3 nucleotides read TGTGCCAGCAGTCCAGCAGGGGTGGGATTCAATGAGCAGTTCTTC. It is translated as CASSPAGVGFNEQFF.

The DNA for the CDR3 is TGCGCCAGCAGCTTGTTCGCAGGGAGAATGAACACTGAAGCTTTCTTT. This codes for CASSLFAGRMNTEAFF. The chain uses TRBV5-1 and TRBJ1-1, with D possibly matching TRBD1 (5 bases). V gave up 1 base and J gave up 0 bases, with 13 bases separating them. Germline V CDR1 and CDR2: SGHRS, YFSETQ. The CDR3 totals 16 residues.

The chain couples TRBV30 to TRBJ1-1; D is possibly TRBD1 (5 bases). The V end lost 2 bases, the J end lost 8 bases, and 9 bases lay between the germline ends. The CDR3 spans 11 residues. Germline values: CDR1 GTSNPN, CDR2 SVGIG (reference sequence). The CDR3 DNA sequence: TGTGCCTGGAGTCGGAAGGGGGAAGCTTTCTTT. Amino acids: CAWSRKGEAFF. Drawing the rest from reference TRBV30 and TRBJ1-1, the complete variable domain is SQTIHQWPATLVQPVGSPLSLECTVEGTSNPNLYWYRQAAGRGLQLLFYSVGIGQISSEVPQNLSASRPQDRQFILSSKKLLLSDSGFYLCAWSRKGEAFFGQGTRLTVV.

V and J are TRBV4-3 and TRBJ2-2; no firm D call. Germline V gives CDR1 LGHNA, CDR2 YSLEER. The CDR3 runs to 15 residues. V dropped 0 bases and J dropped 3 bases, with 8 bases sitting between them. The CDR3, as DNA: TGCGCCAGCAGCCAAGATGTTAGCCACACCGGGGAGCTGTTTTTT. Residues: CASSQDVSHTGELFF.

V is TRBV7-8 and J is TRBJ2-1; D gene unclear. The CDR3 totals 14 residues. Germline V gives CDR1 SGHVS, CDR2 FQNEAQ. V was cut by 7 bases and J by 1 base, with 11 bases left in between. In DNA form, the CDR3 reads TGTGCCAGCATTCCAAGTGTGTCCTACAATGAGCAGTTCTTC. It specifies CASIPSVSYNEQFF.

The chain has TRBV7-9 and TRBJ2-1; 8 nucleotides line up with TRBD2. The germline V gene has CDR1 SEHNR and CDR2 FQNEAQ (reference sequence). CDR3 length equals 15 residues. J was trimmed by 9 bases and V by 6 bases; bases with no gene match: 13. CDR3 sequence (DNA): TGTGCCAGCAGTCTGGGACTAGTGCAAATACGTGAGCAGTTCTTC. This codes for CASSLGLVQIREQFF.

The rearrangement joins TRBV30 to TRBJ2-2; the match to TRBD2 covers 7 bases. The CDR3 is 14 residues long. The V and J ends lost 4 bases and 4 bases, in that order; junction bases with no gene match: 6. Germline CDR1 is GTSNPN and CDR2 is SVGIG (reference sequence). The CDR3 spells CAWNSGIPTGELFF. The CDR3 DNA is TGTGCCTGGAACAGCGGGATCCCCACCGGGGAGCTGTTTTTT.

This sequence joins TRBV30 and TRBJ1-2, with D maybe TRBD1 (6 bases). V dropped 5 bases and J dropped 8 bases, with 18 bases sitting between them. This CDR3 is 13 amino acids long. Germline V gene sequence: CDR1 GTSNPN, CDR2 SVGIG (reference sequence). This CDR3 reads CAWEATGSRGYTF. The CDR3, as DNA: TGTGCCTGGGAAGCAACAGGGTCCCGAGGCTACACCTTC.

The genes are TRBV12-2 and TRBJ2-3. TRBV12-2 represents a pseudogene. This CDR3 has 18 amino acids. The CDR3 is CASRFSPVWGSPPDTQYF. DNA for the CDR3: TGTGCAAGTCGCTTTTCCCCCGTGTGGGGGAGCCCCCCAGATACGCAGTATTTT.

This clone was detected a few times. The chain is built from TRBV28 and TRBJ2-1; TRBD1 or TRBD2 may be the D gene (5 bases each). This CDR3 is 14 amino acids long. V was trimmed by 7 bases and J by 9 bases, leaving 19 bases between them. CDR1 is MDHEN, CDR2 SYDVKM, per germline. CDR3: CASTLMYPGTEQFF. The DNA for the CDR3 is TGTGCCAGCACCCTTATGTACCCCGGGACTGAGCAGTTCTTC.

The rearrangement uses TRBV4-3 and TRBJ1-5, with a possible D match to TRBD1 (6 bases). There are 15 residues in the CDR3. V dropped 0 bases and J dropped 6 bases, with 12 bases sitting between them. Germline V gene sequence: CDR1 LGHNA, CDR2 YSLEER. CDR3 bases: TGCGCCAGCAGCCAAGACCCGTCAGGGGTTCAGCCCCAGCATTTT. Translation gives CASSQDPSGVQPQHF.

The rearrangement uses TRBV6-2 or TRBV6-3 and TRBJ2-3; D unresolved. The CDR3 is 14 amino acids. Trimming left V 0 bases short and J 1 base short, with 5 bases between. Germline CDR1 reads MNHEY; CDR2 reads SVGEGT. The CDR3 region has the DNA TGTGCCAGCAGTTACTCCGTGGGCACAGATACGCAGTATTTT. Translated, it gives CASSYSVGTDTQYF.

This chain links TRBV11-3 with TRBJ2-3; a weak D match, TRBD2 (7 bases). Germline V gives CDR1 SGHNT, CDR2 YENEEA. Deletions cut 5 bases from V and 0 bases from J, with 12 bases between. The CDR3 spans 15 residues. CDR3 in DNA: TGTGCCAGCAGCGCGCGGGGGCCTAGCACAGATACGCAGTATTTT. Amino acid sequence: CASSARGPSTDTQYF.

The chain carries TRBV10-3 and TRBJ2-1; 7 bases agree with TRBD1. In germline, CDR1 is ENHRY, CDR2 SYGVKD. The junction had 13 bases not matched to a gene; V was cut back by 2 bases and J by 0 bases. The CDR3 extends over 19 amino acids. CDR3 in DNA: TGTGCCATCAGTGAGCCGACAGGGCACGGTAGGAGCTCCTACAATGAGCAGTTCTTC. It yields the protein CAISEPTGHGRSSYNEQFF.

The chain recombines TRBV6-4 with TRBJ2-7; TRBD2 matches 9 bases. Germline V lookup: CDR1 MRHNA, CDR2 SNTAGT. The CDR3 has 14 residues. V was pared by 8 bases and J by 5 bases, with 10 bases of the junction left unmatched. CDR3 loop: CASSRSGSIDEQYF. CDR3 coding DNA: TGTGCCAGCTCCCGTAGCGGGAGTATAGACGAGCAGTACTTC.

The table lists this clone with a count of one. The chain is built from TRBV5-8 and TRBJ2-7, with D perhaps assigned TRBD1 or TRBD2 (5 bases each). The CDR3 is 14 residues long. The germline V gene has CDR1 SGHTS and CDR2 YDEGEE. V was clipped by 6 bases and J by 3 bases, with 16 bases between them. CDR3 sequence (DNA): TGTGCCAGCATCGGCCCGGGGCTCATCTACGAGCAGTACTTC. It specifies CASIGPGLIYEQYF.

The table lists this clone with a few counts. The rearrangement links TRBV30 to TRBJ1-5; maybe TRBD1 (5 bases). Trimming removed 5 bases at V and 7 bases at J, with 15 bases between. In germline, CDR1 is GTSNPN, CDR2 SVGIG (reference sequence). CDR3 length equals 13 residues. The CDR3 DNA reads as TGTGCCTGGCGATCAGGGTTCGGACAGCCCCAGCATTTT. Amino acid sequence: CAWRSGFGQPQHF.

V is TRBV5-1 and J is TRBJ2-7; possibly TRBD2 for D (5 bases). The length of the CDR3 is 14 residues. The V gene's germline CDR1 is SGHRS and CDR2 YFSETQ. V shed 3 bases and J shed 1 base, with 11 bases lying between them. This CDR3 reads CASSWNSASYEQYF. In nucleotides, the CDR3 is TGCGCCAGCAGCTGGAATAGCGCTTCCTACGAGCAGTACTTC.

The chain links TRBV2 to TRBJ2-4; the D gene is possibly TRBD1 (5 bases). The CDR3 runs 15 residues. Germline CDR1 and CDR2: SNHLY and FYNNEI. The V gene lost 5 bases and the J gene lost 7 bases, with 18 bases spanning the gap. In DNA form, the CDR3 reads TGTGCCAGCAGTCCGGGCGTGGACAAATGGAACATTCAGTACTTC. Its translation: CASSPGVDKWNIQYF.

The chain joins TRBV27 to TRBJ2-7; D is possibly TRBD1 (6 bases). CDR3 length: 14 residues. V lost 4 bases and J 6 bases, leaving 16 bases between the germline ends. The germline gives CDR1 MNHEY, CDR2 SMNVEV (reference sequence). CDR3 region: CASSYTGSWVEQYF. DNA for the CDR3: TGTGCCAGCAGTTATACAGGGAGTTGGGTCGAGCAGTACTTC.

DNA for the CDR3: TGTGCCAGCAGCCCTGGGACAGGGATGCATAGCAATCAGCCCCAGCATTTT. Translating gives CASSPGTGMHSNQPQHF. The rearrangement uses TRBV2 and TRBJ1-5; 9 positions match TRBD1. Trimming at V came to 6 bases and at J to 0 bases, leaving 9 bases not matched to a gene. Germline loops: CDR1 SNHLY, CDR2 FYNNEI. The CDR3 has 17 residues.

The chain links TRBV7-2 to TRBJ1-3; D not resolved. CDR1 and CDR2 (germline): SGHTA, FQGNSA. This CDR3 spans 16 amino acids. V lost 5 bases to trimming and J lost 0 bases, with 14 bases between them. CDR3 sequence reads: CASSPPVQGSGNTIYF. For the CDR3, the DNA is TGTGCCAGCAGCCCACCAGTCCAAGGCTCTGGAAACACCATATATTTT.

This chain connects TRBV2 to TRBJ1-2; TRBD1 is a possible D gene (6 bases). CDR3 length: 14 residues. Trimming stripped 0 bases from V and 8 bases from J, with 13 bases between. The V gene's germline CDR1 is SNHLY and CDR2 FYNNEI. The CDR3 DNA follows: TGTGCCAGCAGTGAAGCGGGGGCAGGGGAGGGCTACACCTTC. Translated: CASSEAGAGEGYTF.

V usage is TRBV9 and J usage is TRBJ2-7; D is perhaps TRBD2 (6 bases). Looked up from germline, CDR1 is SGDLS and CDR2 is YYNGEE. This CDR3 is 13 amino acids long. Trimming removed 3 bases from V and 7 bases from J, with 14 bases in between. The CDR3 DNA sequence: TGTGCCAGCAGCGAGGAGGGGCTAGGAGAGCAGTACTTC. It specifies CASSEEGLGEQYF.

The gene calls are TRBV28 and TRBJ2-7; 8 bases agree with TRBD2. The CDR3 length is 15 residues. The J segment lost 5 bases and the V segment lost 5 bases, leaving 11 bases of the junction unmatched. CDR1 and CDR2 (germline): MDHEN, SYDVKM. Here the CDR3 reads CASSPGGSGGDEQYF. The CDR3 DNA is TGTGCCAGCAGTCCCGGGGGGTCGGGAGGGGACGAGCAGTACTTC.

CDR3 nucleotide sequence: TGTGCCAGCAGTGAATATCAGGAGGTGGTGTTCTTC. This sequence encodes CASSEYQEVVFF. J is TRBJ2-1 and V is TRBV6-1, with D possibly TRBD2 on 5 matching bases. Trimming left V 2 bases short and J 15 bases short, with 14 bases between. The germline V gene encodes CDR1 MNHNS and CDR2 SASEGT. The CDR3 has 12 residues.